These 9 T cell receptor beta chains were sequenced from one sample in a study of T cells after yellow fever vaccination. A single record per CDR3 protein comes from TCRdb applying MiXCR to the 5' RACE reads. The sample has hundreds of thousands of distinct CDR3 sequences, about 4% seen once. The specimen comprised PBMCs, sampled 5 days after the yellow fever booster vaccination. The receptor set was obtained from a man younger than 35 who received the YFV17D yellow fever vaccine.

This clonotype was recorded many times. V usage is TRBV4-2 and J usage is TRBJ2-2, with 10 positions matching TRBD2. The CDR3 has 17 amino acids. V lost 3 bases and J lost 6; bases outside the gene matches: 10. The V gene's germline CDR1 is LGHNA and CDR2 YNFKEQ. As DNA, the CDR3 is TGTGCCAGCAGCCAGTCCTGGACTAGCGGTTCGGCCGGGGAGCTGTTTTTT. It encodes CASSQSWTSGSAGELFF.

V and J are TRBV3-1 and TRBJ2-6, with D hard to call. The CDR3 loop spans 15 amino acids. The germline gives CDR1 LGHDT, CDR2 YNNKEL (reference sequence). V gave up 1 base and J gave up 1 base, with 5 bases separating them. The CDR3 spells CASSQAWSGANVLTF. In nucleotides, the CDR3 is TGTGCCAGCAGCCAAGCTTGGTCTGGGGCCAACGTCCTGACTTTC.

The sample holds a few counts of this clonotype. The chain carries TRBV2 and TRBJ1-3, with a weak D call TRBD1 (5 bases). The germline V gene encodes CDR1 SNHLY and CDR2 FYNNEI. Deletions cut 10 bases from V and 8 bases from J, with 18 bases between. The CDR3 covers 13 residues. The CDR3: CATLGPYADTIYF. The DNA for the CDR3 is TGTGCCACCCTGGGACCTTATGCTGACACCATATATTTT.

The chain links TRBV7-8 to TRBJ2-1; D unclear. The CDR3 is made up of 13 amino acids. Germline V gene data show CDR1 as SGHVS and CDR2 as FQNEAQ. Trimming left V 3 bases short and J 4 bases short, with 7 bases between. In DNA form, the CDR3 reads TGTGCCAGCAGCTTGCCCAGTTACAATGAGCAGTTCTTC. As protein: CASSLPSYNEQFF.

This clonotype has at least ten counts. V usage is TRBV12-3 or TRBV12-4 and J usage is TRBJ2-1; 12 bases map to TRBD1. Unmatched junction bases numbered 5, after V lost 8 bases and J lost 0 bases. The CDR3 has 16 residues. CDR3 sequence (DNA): TGTGCCAGCGCGGGACAGGGGGCGAGCTCCTACAATGAGCAGTTCTTC. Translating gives CASAGQGASSYNEQFF.

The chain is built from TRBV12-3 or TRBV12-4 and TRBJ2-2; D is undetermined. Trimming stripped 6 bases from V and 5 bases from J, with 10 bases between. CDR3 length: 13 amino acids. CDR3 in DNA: TGTGCCAGCAGCCCGACCGATACCGGGGAGCTGTTTTTT. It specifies CASSPTDTGELFF.

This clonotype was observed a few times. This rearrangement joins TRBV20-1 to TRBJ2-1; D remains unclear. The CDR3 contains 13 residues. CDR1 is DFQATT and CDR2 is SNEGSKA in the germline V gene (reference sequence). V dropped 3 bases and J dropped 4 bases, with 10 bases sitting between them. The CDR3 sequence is CSASRAEYNEQFF. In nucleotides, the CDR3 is TGCAGTGCTAGTCGGGCGGAGTACAATGAGCAGTTCTTC.

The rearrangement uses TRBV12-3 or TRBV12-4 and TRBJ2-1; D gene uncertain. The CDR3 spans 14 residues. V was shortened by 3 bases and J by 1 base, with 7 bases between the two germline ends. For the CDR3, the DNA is TGTGCCAGCAGTTTTGTTCAGTCCTACAATGAGCAGTTCTTC. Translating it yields CASSFVQSYNEQFF.

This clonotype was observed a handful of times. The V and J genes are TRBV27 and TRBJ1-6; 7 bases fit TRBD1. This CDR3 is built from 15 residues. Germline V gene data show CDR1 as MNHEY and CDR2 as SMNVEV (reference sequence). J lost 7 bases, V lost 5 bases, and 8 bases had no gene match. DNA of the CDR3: TGTGCCAGCAGTCGCCTGACAGGGAGCAATTCACCCCTCCACTTT. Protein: CASSRLTGSNSPLHF.